The next 20 T cell receptor beta chains were all read from a single sample in a study of spatial heterogeneity in lung cancer. Each CDR3 protein is one row after TCRdb ran MiXCR on the 5' RACE reads. The sample has tens of thousands of distinct CDR3 sequences, more than 10% seen once; the top ten hold about 38%. The time point: sample taken at primary tumor resection. Extraction of whole RNA from tumor, nontumor lung or frozen PBMC preceded unsorted sequencing. Sequenced material: PBMCs, taken at surgery. These receptor sequences come from a male donor with early-stage non-small cell lung cancer.

This rearrangement joins TRBV2 to TRBJ2-7; 8 bases are a match to TRBD2. Trimming at V came to 1 base and at J to 0 bases, leaving 5 bases not matched to a gene. The CDR3 runs 16 residues. Per germline, CDR1 SNHLY and CDR2 FYNNEI. For the CDR3, the DNA is TGTGCCAGCAGTGAAGTCGTGGCGGGGGGCTCCTACGAGCAGTACTTC. This codes for CASSEVVAGGSYEQYF.

In this sample, this clonotype turned up many times. The chain joins TRBV6-5 to TRBJ2-7; possible D gene TRBD1, 6 bases. Germline V CDR1 and CDR2: MNHEY, SVGAGI. This CDR3 contains 12 residues. V lost 6 bases and J lost 1, with 7 bases in between. CDR3 residues: CASRTGSYEQYF. CDR3 bases: TGTGCCAGCAGAACAGGGTCCTACGAGCAGTACTTC.

This clonotype has only a few counts. The chain employs TRBV5-1 and TRBJ1-3, with D possibly TRBD1 on 6 matching bases. V was clipped by 1 base and J by 0 bases, with 14 bases between them. CDR3 length: 17 amino acids. Germline V CDR1 and CDR2: SGHRS, YFSETQ. DNA of the CDR3: TGCGCCAGCAGCTTGTATGGGGGCCTTAGCTCTGGAAACACCATATATTTT. Its translation: CASSLYGGLSSGNTIYF.

A remark on this clonotype: This clone may be a read error of a much larger clone one base away. This rearrangement joins TRBV5-1 to TRBJ2-3; D is ambiguous. The CDR3 runs to 15 residues. The germline V gene has CDR1 SGHRS and CDR2 YFSETQ. CDR3 residues: CVSSLSTVQPDTQYF. Here the CDR3 DNA reads TGCGTCAGCAGCTTGAGCACAGTCCAGCCAGATACGCAGTATTTT. Looking up the rest from reference TRBV5-1 and TRBJ2-3 gives the full variable domain: KAGVTQTPRYLIKTRGQQVTLSCSPISGHRSVSWYQQTPGQGLQFLFEYFSETQRNKGNFPGRFSGRQFSNSRSEMNVSTLELGDSALYLCVSSLSTVQPDTQYFGPGTRLTVL.

This clonotype was counted between two and nine times. The chain has TRBV18 and TRBJ1-5; D unclear. The CDR3 is made up of 13 amino acids. The germline V gene encodes CDR1 KGHSH and CDR2 LQKENI. Trimming pared 3 bases from V and 0 bases from J, leaving 3 bases between. The CDR3: CASSPDSNQPQHF. CDR3 bases: TGTGCCAGCTCACCCGATAGCAATCAGCCCCAGCATTTT.

This clonotype was detected only a few times. The V call is TRBV7-9, the J call TRBJ1-1, with D possibly TRBD1 on 5 matching bases. This CDR3 has 15 residues. V gave up 1 base and J gave up 4 bases, with 13 bases separating them. In germline, CDR1 is SEHNR, CDR2 FQNEAQ (reference sequence). The CDR3 coding sequence is TGTGCCAGCAGCTTAGGGGGCGGGGAGGGCACTGAAGCTTTCTTT. As protein: CASSLGGGEGTEAFF.

As regards this clonotype: The junction departs from the called germline gene at one end, perhaps through a read error. This rearrangement joins TRBV19 to TRBJ2-1, with TRBD2 identical over 12 bases. This CDR3 comprises 12 residues. Germline lookup yields CDR1 LNHDA and CDR2 SQIVND (reference sequence). CDR3: CVTSGRYNEQFF. The CDR3 coding sequence is TGCGTGACTAGCGGGAGATACAATGAGCAGTTCTTC.

This clonotype was picked up many times. The V call is TRBV25-1, the J call TRBJ2-7, with 12 bases identical to TRBD2. This CDR3 spans 15 amino acids. Germline V CDR1 and CDR2: MGHDK, SYGVNS. Trimming at V came to 2 bases and at J to 4 bases, leaving 3 bases not matched to a gene. The CDR3 sequence: CASSERTSGRYEQYF. CDR3 nucleotides: TGTGCCAGCAGTGAAAGAACTAGCGGGAGGTACGAGCAGTACTTC.

This clonotype was detected ten times or more. The chain couples TRBV18 to TRBJ2-1; a weak D match, TRBD1 (6 bases). The CDR3 spans 15 residues. The germline gives CDR1 KGHSH, CDR2 LQKENI. V was shortened by 3 bases and J by 0 bases, with 9 bases between the two germline ends. Written as DNA, the CDR3 is TGTGCCAGCTCACCCCGAGGGGGCTCCTACAATGAGCAGTTCTTC. Protein sequence: CASSPRGGSYNEQFF.

Only a few counts were recorded for this clonotype. This chain joins TRBV24-1 and TRBJ2-3, with D possibly matching TRBD2 (6 bases). The CDR3 consists of 17 residues. V was shortened by 1 base and J by 4 bases, with 17 bases between the two germline ends. Per the germline V gene, CDR1 is KGHDR and CDR2 is SFDVKD. The chain's CDR3 is CATSDFAGLLTADTQYF. The DNA for the CDR3 is TGTGCCACCAGTGATTTTGCGGGACTCCTGACGGCAGATACGCAGTATTTT.

The CDR3 loop is CASSHRTSGREEQFF. The DNA for the CDR3 is TGTGCCAGCAGTCACCGGACTAGCGGTAGGGAAGAGCAGTTCTTC. The chain uses TRBV6-2 or TRBV6-3 and TRBJ2-1; TRBD2 matches 10 bases. The CDR3 spans 15 residues. The ends lost 5 bases at V and 10 bases at J; junction bases unmatched: 11. Looked up from germline, CDR1 is MNHEY and CDR2 is SVGEGT.

V gene TRBV7-2 combines with J gene TRBJ2-1; 14 bases are a match to TRBD2. The CDR3 runs to 15 residues. Germline values: CDR1 SGHTA, CDR2 FQGNSA. The V segment lost 5 bases and the J segment 7 bases; nucleotides outside the gene matches: 4. Here the CDR3 DNA reads TGTGCCAGCAGCCTGACTAGCGGGGGGGCAAATGAGCAGTTCTTC. Translation gives CASSLTSGGANEQFF.

This clonotype was recorded a few times. The rearrangement uses TRBV2 and TRBJ1-2; D is undetermined. The V gene lost 4 bases and the J gene lost 0 bases, with 9 bases spanning the gap. CDR1 SNHLY and CDR2 FYNNEI come from the germline V gene. The CDR3 loop spans 14 amino acids. As DNA, the CDR3 is TGTGCCAGCAGTGTACGTGGCGCTAACTATGGCTACACCTTC. This encodes CASSVRGANYGYTF.

V usage is TRBV7-6 and J usage is TRBJ2-5; weak D call: TRBD2 (6 bases). The CDR3 covers 13 residues. The germline CDR1 and CDR2 sequences are SGHVS and FNYEAQ. V was shortened by 5 bases and J by 7 bases, with 14 bases between the two germline ends. In nucleotides, the CDR3 is TGTGCCAGCAGCACGGGACTTGCGGGGACCCAGTACTTC. This translates into CASSTGLAGTQYF.

This clonotype was counted at least ten times. The chain links TRBV7-2 to TRBJ2-3, with D possibly matching TRBD2 (6 bases). Germline loops: CDR1 SGHTA, CDR2 FQGNSA. CDR3 size: 16 residues. Trimming removed 3 bases at V and 0 bases at J, with 13 bases between. CDR3 DNA sequence: TGTGCCAGCAGCTTTCCCGGGGGAGTTAGCACAGATACGCAGTATTTT. Amino acids: CASSFPGGVSTDTQYF.

This clonotype was seen only a few times. V is TRBV29-1 and J is TRBJ1-3; no definite D call. Germline V gene data show CDR1 as SQVTM and CDR2 as ANQGSEA. CDR3 size: 14 residues. V lost 3 bases and J 0 bases, leaving 9 bases between the germline ends. CDR3 nucleotides: TGCAGCGTTGATCCGGGGAGCTCTGGAAACACCATATATTTT. Residues: CSVDPGSSGNTIYF.

The CDR3 coding sequence is TGTGCCTGGAGTGGGACTAGCGGGTCCTACGAGCAGTACTTC. Residues: CAWSGTSGSYEQYF. This chain uses TRBV30 with TRBJ2-7; 11 positions match TRBD2. Germline CDR1 reads GTSNPN; CDR2 reads SVGIG (reference sequence). The CDR3 extends over 14 amino acids. The ends lost 1 base at V and 1 base at J; junction bases unmatched: 0.

The CDR3 DNA sequence: TGCGCCAGCAGCTCCACCGGGACAGGGGCTAGTGATGGCTACACCTTC. Protein: CASSSTGTGASDGYTF. This chain connects TRBV5-1 to TRBJ1-2; 10 nucleotides agree with TRBD1. This CDR3 region has 16 residues. CDR1 is SGHRS, CDR2 YFSETQ, per germline. V shed 3 bases and J 6 bases; nucleotides not matched to a gene: 11.

This clonotype occurred a few times. The junction and the germline gene differ at one end; a read error may be behind it. The chain carries TRBV28 and TRBJ1-6, with D uncertain. Germline V gene sequence: CDR1 MDHEN, CDR2 SYDVKM. The CDR3 loop spans 11 amino acids. CDR3 nucleotide sequence: TGTGCCAGCAGTTATATTTCACCCCTCCACTTT. Translated: CASSYISPLHF.

The sample holds a few counts of this clonotype. The J gene is TRBJ2-3, the V gene TRBV6-2 or TRBV6-3, with 7 bases fitting TRBD1. Germline trimming cut 8 bases from V and 3 bases from J; bases unmatched to any gene: 11. The CDR3 is 15 amino acids. CDR1 MNHEY and CDR2 SVGEGT come from the germline V gene. Here the CDR3 DNA reads TGTGCCAGCCAACTCAGGACAGGATCAACAGATACGCAGTATTTT. It encodes CASQLRTGSTDTQYF.